This T cell receptor beta chain was captured by sequencing in a study of beta chain features in type 1 diabetes. Study observations and caveats: A potential PCR bias toward shorter templates would be equal in patient and control samples.

On average, the one heparinised blood draw given by each donor was about 100 mL. CD4+ naive, central memory, regulatory and stem cell-like memory subsets were isolated by sorting on CD45RO/CCR7/CD25/CD127/CD95/CD27. A remark on this clone: The target antigen is unknown.

V lost 5 bases to trimming and J lost 2 bases; unmatched junction nucleotides: 7. The CDR3 length is 15 residues. Germline CDR1 is SGHVS and CDR2 is FNYEAQ. The study reverse transcribed the entire isolated RNA, so it sequenced expressed TCRB transcripts. Profiling relied on immunoSEQ multiplex PCR, and the TCRdb table lists in-frame clones only, not all of them. The profile covers around 240,000 clones, with roughly 9.6% appearing a single time and around 0.031% taken by the ten largest. The material sequenced was naive CD4+ T cells from blood. The rearrangement uses TRBV7-6 and TRBJ1-2; TRBD1 agrees at 8 bases. The TCR sequence derives from a woman aged 18-29 years in good health. CDR3 nucleotide sequence: TGTGCCAGCAGCGTCGGACAGGGCCGCAACTATGGCTACACCTTC. Translating it yields CASSVGQGRNYGYTF.